This is a list of T cell receptor beta chains from one sample in a study of T cells in Graves' hyperthyroidism and ophthalmopathy. In TCRdb, the multiplex PCR reads were re-called with MiXCR into one record per CDR3 protein. The sample has 650,000 to 850,000 distinct CDR3 sequences; 18% are singletons. Material: blood. Every receptor here comes from a woman between 50 and 59 years old with Graves' hyperthyroidism that later progressed to Graves' ophthalmopathy. The CDR3 runs from the conserved cysteine through the conserved F or W. The order of the fields is CDR3 protein, CDR3 DNA, J gene, clone size, V gene, D gene. A D gene is named only where the DNA matches it firmly. Some rows have no size entry. The others give once, few or many, or a class for an expanded clone.

CDR3aa: CASSQLAGLSYNEQFF; CDR3nt: TGTGCCAGCAGCCAACTAGCGGGCCTATCCTACAATGAGCAGTTCTTC; j_gene: TRBJ2-1; abundance: few; v_gene: TRBV3-1; d_gene: TRBD2
CDR3aa: CASSLMGDTEAFF; CDR3nt: TGTGCCAGCAGTTTAATGGGTGATACTGAAGCTTTCTTT; j_gene: TRBJ1-1; abundance: few; v_gene: TRBV12-3/TRBV12-4; d_gene: -
CDR3aa: CASSPPGGGAGNSPLHF; CDR3nt: TGTGCCAGCAGCCCTCCCGGAGGGGGCGCCGGGAATTCACCCCTCCACTTT; j_gene: TRBJ1-6; abundance: many; v_gene: TRBV3-1; d_gene: TRBD1
CDR3aa: CASSFGWGDRANEQFF; CDR3nt: TGTGCCAGCAGCTTTGGGTGGGGGGACAGGGCCAATGAGCAGTTCTTC; j_gene: TRBJ2-1; abundance: -; v_gene: TRBV2; d_gene: TRBD1
CDR3aa: CASRDRGSEAFF; CDR3nt: TGTGCCAGTCGCGACAGGGGCTCTGAAGCTTTCTTT; j_gene: TRBJ1-1; abundance: -; v_gene: TRBV19; d_gene: TRBD1
CDR3aa: CASSYVGTDTQYF; CDR3nt: TGTGCCAGCAGTTATGTGGGCACAGATACGCAGTATTTT; j_gene: TRBJ2-3; abundance: many; v_gene: TRBV27; d_gene: -
CDR3aa: CASSPPRKGLDFGRYGYTF; CDR3nt: TGTGCCAGCAGTCCTCCGAGGAAGGGCTTGGATTTCGGTCGGTATGGCTACACCTTC; j_gene: TRBJ1-2; abundance: many; v_gene: TRBV12-3/TRBV12-4; d_gene: -
CDR3aa: CASSQDWGNEQFF; CDR3nt: TGTGCCAGCAGCCAAGATTGGGGTAATGAGCAGTTCTTC; j_gene: TRBJ2-1; abundance: many; v_gene: TRBV3-1; d_gene: -
CDR3aa: CASSSFGASGSTDTQYF; CDR3nt: TGTGCCAGCAGTTCCTTTGGGGCTAGCGGAAGCACAGATACGCAGTATTTT; j_gene: TRBJ2-3; abundance: many; v_gene: TRBV6-2/TRBV6-3; d_gene: TRBD2
CDR3aa: CASSQGLAVGSDEQFF; CDR3nt: TGTGCCAGCAGCCAGGGACTAGCGGTGGGGTCGGATGAGCAGTTCTTC; j_gene: TRBJ2-1; abundance: -; v_gene: TRBV7-3; d_gene: TRBD2
CDR3aa: CSVEAAGTGVDEQFF; CDR3nt: TGCAGCGTTGAAGCAGCCGGGACAGGGGTCGATGAGCAGTTCTTC; j_gene: TRBJ2-1; abundance: many; v_gene: TRBV29-1; d_gene: TRBD1
CDR3aa: CASSLEGHPNTEAFF; CDR3nt: TGTGCCAGCAGCTTAGAGGGTCACCCGAACACTGAAGCTTTCTTT; j_gene: TRBJ1-1; abundance: -; v_gene: TRBV7-9; d_gene: -
CDR3aa: CASTNQRGDYGYTF; CDR3nt: TGTGCCAGCACCAACCAGAGAGGAGACTATGGCTACACCTTC; j_gene: TRBJ1-2; abundance: few; v_gene: TRBV6-1; d_gene: -
CDR3aa: CASSHARQEGEKLFF; CDR3nt: TGTGCCAGCAGCCATGCCCGACAGGAGGGTGAAAAACTGTTTTTT; j_gene: TRBJ1-4; abundance: many; v_gene: TRBV3-1; d_gene: -
CDR3aa: CASGRFGELFF; CDR3nt: TGTGCCAGCGGACGGTTCGGGGAGCTGTTTTTT; j_gene: TRBJ2-2; abundance: -; v_gene: TRBV6-1; d_gene: -
CDR3aa: CASSYLQQGSDEQFF; CDR3nt: TGTGCCAGCAGTTACCTTCAACAGGGGAGTGATGAGCAGTTCTTC; j_gene: TRBJ2-1; abundance: few; v_gene: TRBV6-5; d_gene: TRBD1
CDR3aa: CASSLGPSGDTQYF; CDR3nt: TGCGCCAGCAGCTTGGGGCCCTCGGGGGATACGCAGTATTTT; j_gene: TRBJ2-3; abundance: many; v_gene: TRBV5-1; d_gene: -
CDR3aa: CASSATWTEAFF; CDR3nt: TGTGCCAGCAGTGCGACGTGGACTGAAGCTTTCTTT; j_gene: TRBJ1-1; abundance: many; v_gene: TRBV2; d_gene: -
CDR3aa: CASSPFRTETEAFF; CDR3nt: TGTGCCAGTAGTCCCTTCCGAACAGAGACTGAAGCTTTCTTT; j_gene: TRBJ1-1; abundance: few; v_gene: TRBV19; d_gene: -
CDR3aa: CASRLIGRGNEQFF; CDR3nt: TGTGCCAGCAGACTCATTGGGCGGGGGAATGAGCAGTTCTTC; j_gene: TRBJ2-1; abundance: many; v_gene: TRBV11-2; d_gene: TRBD2